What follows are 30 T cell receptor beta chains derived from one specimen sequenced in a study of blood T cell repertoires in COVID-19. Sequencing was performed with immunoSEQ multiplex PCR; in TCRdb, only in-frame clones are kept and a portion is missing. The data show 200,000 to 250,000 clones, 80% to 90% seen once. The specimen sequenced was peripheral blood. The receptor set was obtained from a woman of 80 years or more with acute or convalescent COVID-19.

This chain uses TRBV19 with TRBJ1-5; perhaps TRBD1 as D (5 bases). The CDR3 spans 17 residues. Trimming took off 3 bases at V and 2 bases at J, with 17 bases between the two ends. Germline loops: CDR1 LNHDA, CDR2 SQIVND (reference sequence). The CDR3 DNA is TGTGCCAGTAGTATCTGGCAGGGAGGCGTCGGCAATCAGCCCCAGCATTTT. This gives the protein CASSIWQGGVGNQPQHF.

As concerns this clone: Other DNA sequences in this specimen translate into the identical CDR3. The CDR3 here is CASSPLAGGTDTQYF. The CDR3 nucleotides read TGTGCCAGCAGCCCCCTAGCGGGAGGGACAGATACGCAGTATTTT. The rearrangement uses TRBV5-6 and TRBJ2-3; 12 positions match TRBD2. Germline V gives CDR1 SGHDT, CDR2 YYEEEE. J gave up 3 bases and V 4 bases, and 3 bases lay outside the gene matches. The CDR3 consists of 15 residues. The variable domain in full, completed from reference TRBV5-6 and TRBJ2-3, reads DAGVTQSPTHLIKTRGQQVTLRCSPKSGHDTVSWYQQALGQGPQFIFQYYEEEERQRGNFPDRFSGHQFPNYSSELNVNALLLGDSALYLCASSPLAGGTDTQYFGPGTRLTVL.

The CDR3 loop reads CASSLDSGWNYGYTF. CDR3 bases: TGCGCCAGCAGCTTGGATAGCGGGTGGAACTATGGCTACACCTTC. The chain employs TRBV5-1 and TRBJ1-2; D is unresolved. CDR3 size: 15 residues. Germline values: CDR1 SGHRS, CDR2 YFSETQ. The V gene lost 0 bases and the J gene lost 2 bases, with 11 bases spanning the gap.

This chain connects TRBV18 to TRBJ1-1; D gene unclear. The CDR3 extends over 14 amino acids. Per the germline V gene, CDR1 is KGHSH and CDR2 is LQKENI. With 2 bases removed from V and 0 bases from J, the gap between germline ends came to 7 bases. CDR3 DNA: TGTGCCAGCTCACCAGAGGGCCTGAACACTGAAGCTTTCTTT. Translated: CASSPEGLNTEAFF.

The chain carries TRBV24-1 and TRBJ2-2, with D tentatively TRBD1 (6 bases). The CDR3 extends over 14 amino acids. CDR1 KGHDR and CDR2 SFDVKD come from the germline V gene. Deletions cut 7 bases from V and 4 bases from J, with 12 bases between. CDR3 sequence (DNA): TGTGCCACCAGCTCGACAGGTGGCACCGGGGAGCTGTTTTTT. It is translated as CATSSTGGTGELFF.

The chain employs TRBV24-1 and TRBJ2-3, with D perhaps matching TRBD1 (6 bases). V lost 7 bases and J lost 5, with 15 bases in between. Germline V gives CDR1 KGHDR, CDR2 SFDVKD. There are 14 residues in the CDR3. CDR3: CATSPSGDRDTQYF. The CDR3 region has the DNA TGTGCCACCAGCCCTTCAGGGGATCGAGATACGCAGTATTTT.

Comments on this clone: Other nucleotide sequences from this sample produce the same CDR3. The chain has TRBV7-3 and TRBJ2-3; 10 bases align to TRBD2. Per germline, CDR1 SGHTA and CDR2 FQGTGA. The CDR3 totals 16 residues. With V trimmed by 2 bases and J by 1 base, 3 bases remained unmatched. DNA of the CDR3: TGTGCCAGCAGCTTAGGGCTAGCGGGGGGCACAGATACGCAGTATTTT. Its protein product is CASSLGLAGGTDTQYF.

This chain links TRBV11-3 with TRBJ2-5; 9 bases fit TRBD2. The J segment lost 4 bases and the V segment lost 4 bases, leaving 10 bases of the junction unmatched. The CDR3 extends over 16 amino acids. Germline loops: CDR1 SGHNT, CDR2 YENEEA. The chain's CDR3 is CASSSRGSGGPETQYF. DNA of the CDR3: TGTGCCAGCAGCTCCCGAGGTAGCGGGGGCCCAGAGACCCAGTACTTC.

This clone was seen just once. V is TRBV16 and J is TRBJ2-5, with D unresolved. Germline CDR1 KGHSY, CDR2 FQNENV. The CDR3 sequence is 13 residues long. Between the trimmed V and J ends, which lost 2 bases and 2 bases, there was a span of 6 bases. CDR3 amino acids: CASSQIQQETQYF. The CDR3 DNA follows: TGTGCCAGCAGCCAAATACAGCAAGAGACCCAGTACTTC.

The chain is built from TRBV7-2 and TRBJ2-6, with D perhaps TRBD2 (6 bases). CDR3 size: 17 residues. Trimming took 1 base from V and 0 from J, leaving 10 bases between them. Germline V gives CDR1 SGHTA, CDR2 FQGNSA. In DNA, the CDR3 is TGTGCCAGCAGCTTAGTTAGCGGCAACTCTGGGGCCAACGTCCTGACTTTC. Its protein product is CASSLVSGNSGANVLTF. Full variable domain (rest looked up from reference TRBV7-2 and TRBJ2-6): GAGVSQSPSNKVTEKGKDVELRCDPISGHTALYWYRQSLGQGLEFLIYFQGNSAPDKSGLPSDRFSAERTGGSVSTLTIQRTQQEDSAVYLCASSLVSGNSGANVLTFGAGSRLTVL.

This CDR3 is CASSPQGGYGYTF. CDR3 sequence (DNA): TGCGCCAGCAGCCCACAGGGCGGGTATGGCTACACCTTC. This chain links TRBV5-1 with TRBJ1-2, with D perhaps matching TRBD1 (6 bases). V was cut by 4 bases and J by 5 bases, with 12 bases left in between. CDR3 length equals 13 residues. The germline gives CDR1 SGHRS, CDR2 YFSETQ.

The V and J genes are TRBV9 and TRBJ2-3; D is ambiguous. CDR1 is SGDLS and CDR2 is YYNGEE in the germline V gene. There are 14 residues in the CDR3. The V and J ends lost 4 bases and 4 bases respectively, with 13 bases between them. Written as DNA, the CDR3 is TGTGCCAGCAGCCCCAAATTCCCCCCAGATACGCAGTATTTT. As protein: CASSPKFPPDTQYF. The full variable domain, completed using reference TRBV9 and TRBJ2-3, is DSGVTQTPKHLITATGQRVTLRCSPRSGDLSVYWYQQSLDQGLQFLIQYYNGEERAKGNILERFSAQQFPDLHSELNLSSLELGDSALYFCASSPKFPPDTQYFGPGTRLTVL.

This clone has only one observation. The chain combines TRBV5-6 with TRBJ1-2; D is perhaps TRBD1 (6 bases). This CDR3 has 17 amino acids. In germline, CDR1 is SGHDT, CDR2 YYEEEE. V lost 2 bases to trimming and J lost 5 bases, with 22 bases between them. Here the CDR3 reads CASSLPRQVSMWYGYTF. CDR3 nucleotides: TGTGCCAGCAGCTTACCAAGACAGGTCTCAATGTGGTATGGCTACACCTTC.

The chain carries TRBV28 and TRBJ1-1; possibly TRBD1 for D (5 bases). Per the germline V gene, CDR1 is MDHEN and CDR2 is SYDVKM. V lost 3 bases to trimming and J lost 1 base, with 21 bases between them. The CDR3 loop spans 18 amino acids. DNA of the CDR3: TGTGCCAGCAGTTTGAACAGGATCACTCGGGTAAAGAACACTGAAGCTTTCTTT. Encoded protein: CASSLNRITRVKNTEAFF. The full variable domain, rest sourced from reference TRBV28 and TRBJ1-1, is DVKVTQSSRYLVKRTGEKVFLECVQDMDHENMFWYRQDPGLGLRLIYFSYDVKMKEKGDIPEGYSVSREKKERFSLILESASTNQTSMYLCASSLNRITRVKNTEAFFGQGTRLTVV.

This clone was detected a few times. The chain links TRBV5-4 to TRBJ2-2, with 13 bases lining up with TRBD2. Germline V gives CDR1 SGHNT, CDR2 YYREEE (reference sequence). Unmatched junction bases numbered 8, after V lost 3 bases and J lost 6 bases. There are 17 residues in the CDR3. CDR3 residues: CASSSSLLAGGAGELFF. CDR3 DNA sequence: TGTGCCAGCAGCTCCTCCTTACTAGCGGGAGGGGCCGGGGAGCTGTTTTTT.

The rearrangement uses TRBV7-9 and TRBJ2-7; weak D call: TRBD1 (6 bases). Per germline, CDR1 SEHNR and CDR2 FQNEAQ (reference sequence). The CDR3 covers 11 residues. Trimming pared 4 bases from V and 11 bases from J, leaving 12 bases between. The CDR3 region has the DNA TGTGCCAGCAGCTCAAGCCAGGGGAAGTACTTC. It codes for CASSSSQGKYF.

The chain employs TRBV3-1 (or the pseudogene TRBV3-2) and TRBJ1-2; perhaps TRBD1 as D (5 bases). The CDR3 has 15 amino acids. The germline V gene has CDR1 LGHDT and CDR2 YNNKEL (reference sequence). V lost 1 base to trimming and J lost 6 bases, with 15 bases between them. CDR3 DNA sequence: TGTGCCAGCAGCCAAGCAATCAGGGCAGCGCATGGCTACACCTTC. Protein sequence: CASSQAIRAAHGYTF.

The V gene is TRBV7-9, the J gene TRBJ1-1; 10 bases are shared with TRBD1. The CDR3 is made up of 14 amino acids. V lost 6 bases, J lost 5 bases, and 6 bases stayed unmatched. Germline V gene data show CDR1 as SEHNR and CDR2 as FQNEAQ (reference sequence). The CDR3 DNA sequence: TGTGCCAGCAGTTCCGACAGGGGGCATACTGAAGCTTTCTTT. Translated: CASSSDRGHTEAFF. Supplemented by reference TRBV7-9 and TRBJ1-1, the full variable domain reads DTGVSQNPRHKITKRGQNVTFRCDPISEHNRLYWYRQTLGQGPEFLTYFQNEAQLEKSRLLSDRFSAERPKGSFSTLEIQRTEQGDSAMYLCASSSDRGHTEAFFGQGTRLTVV.

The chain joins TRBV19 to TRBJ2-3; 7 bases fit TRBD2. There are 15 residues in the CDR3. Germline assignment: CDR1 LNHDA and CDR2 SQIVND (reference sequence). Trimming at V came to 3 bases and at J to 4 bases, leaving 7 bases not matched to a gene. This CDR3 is CASSMEGTIPDTQYF. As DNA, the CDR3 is TGTGCCAGTAGTATGGAGGGGACTATCCCAGATACGCAGTATTTT.

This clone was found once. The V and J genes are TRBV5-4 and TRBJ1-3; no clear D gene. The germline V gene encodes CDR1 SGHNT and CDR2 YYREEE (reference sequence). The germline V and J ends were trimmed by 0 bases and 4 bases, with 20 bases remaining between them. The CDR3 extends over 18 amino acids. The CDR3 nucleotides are TGTGCCAGCAGCTTGGAGCCCCTGGGAGGGAGCGGGGGAAACACCATATATTTT. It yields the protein CASSLEPLGGSGGNTIYF.

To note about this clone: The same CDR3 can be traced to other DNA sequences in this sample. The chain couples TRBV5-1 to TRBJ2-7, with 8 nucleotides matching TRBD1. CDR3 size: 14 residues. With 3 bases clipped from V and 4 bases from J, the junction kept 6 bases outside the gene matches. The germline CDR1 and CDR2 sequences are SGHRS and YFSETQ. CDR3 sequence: CASSSRQGPYEQYF. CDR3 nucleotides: TGCGCCAGCAGCTCCCGACAGGGGCCATACGAGCAGTACTTC.

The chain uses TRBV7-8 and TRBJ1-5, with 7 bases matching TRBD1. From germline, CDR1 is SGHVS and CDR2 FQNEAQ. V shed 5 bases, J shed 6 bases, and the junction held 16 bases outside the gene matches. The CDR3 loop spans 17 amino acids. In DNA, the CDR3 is TGTGCCAGCAGCCCCAACGTCGTTAGGACAGGCATTCAGCCCCAGCATTTT. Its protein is CASSPNVVRTGIQPQHF.

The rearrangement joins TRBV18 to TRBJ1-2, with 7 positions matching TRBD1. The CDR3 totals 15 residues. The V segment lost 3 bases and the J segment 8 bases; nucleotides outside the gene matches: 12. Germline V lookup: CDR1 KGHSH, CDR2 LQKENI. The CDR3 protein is CASSPGNRGARGYTF. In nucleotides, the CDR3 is TGTGCCAGCTCACCCGGCAACAGGGGAGCGCGCGGCTACACCTTC.

CDR3 DNA: TGTGCCAGCAGCCAAGAGGACAGCCCCCCATACGAGCAGTACTTC. Protein sequence: CASSQEDSPPYEQYF. The chain couples TRBV3-1 (or the pseudogene TRBV3-2) to TRBJ2-7, with a weak D call TRBD1 (6 bases). CDR3 length: 15 residues. The germline V gene encodes CDR1 LGHDT and CDR2 YNNKEL (reference sequence). Trimming pared 0 bases from V and 4 bases from J, leaving 13 bases between.

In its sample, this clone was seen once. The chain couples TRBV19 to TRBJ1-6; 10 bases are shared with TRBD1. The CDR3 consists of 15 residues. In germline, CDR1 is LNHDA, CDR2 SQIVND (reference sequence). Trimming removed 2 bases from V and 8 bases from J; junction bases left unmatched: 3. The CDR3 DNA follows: TGTGCCAGTAGTATAATGACAGGGGGCGATTCACCCCTCCACTTT. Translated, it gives CASSIMTGGDSPLHF.

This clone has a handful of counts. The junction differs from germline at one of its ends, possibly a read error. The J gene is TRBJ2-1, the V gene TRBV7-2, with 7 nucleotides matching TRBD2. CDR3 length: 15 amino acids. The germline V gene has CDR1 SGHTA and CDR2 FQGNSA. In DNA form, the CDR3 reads TGTGCCAGCAGCCTAGCGGTGAGCTCCTACAATGAGCAGTTCTTC. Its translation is CASSLAVSSYNEQFF.

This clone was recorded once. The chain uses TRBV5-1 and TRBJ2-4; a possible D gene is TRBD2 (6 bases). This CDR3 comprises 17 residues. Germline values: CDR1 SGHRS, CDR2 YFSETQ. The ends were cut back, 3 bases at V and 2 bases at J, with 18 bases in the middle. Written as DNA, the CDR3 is TGCGCCAGCAGCTCCGGCGGGGTAGCCGGAACCAAAAACATTCAGTACTTC. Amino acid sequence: CASSSGGVAGTKNIQYF. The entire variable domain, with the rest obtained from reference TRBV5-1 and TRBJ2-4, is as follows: KAGVTQTPRYLIKTRGQQVTLSCSPISGHRSVSWYQQTPGQGLQFLFEYFSETQRNKGNFPGRFSGRQFSNSRSEMNVSTLELGDSALYLCASSSGGVAGTKNIQYFGAGTRLSVL.

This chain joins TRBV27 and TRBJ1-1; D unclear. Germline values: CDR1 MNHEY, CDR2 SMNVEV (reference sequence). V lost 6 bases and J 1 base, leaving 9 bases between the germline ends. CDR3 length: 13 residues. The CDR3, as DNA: TGTGCCAGCAGCCCTCGACAGAACACTGAAGCTTTCTTT. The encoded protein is CASSPRQNTEAFF.

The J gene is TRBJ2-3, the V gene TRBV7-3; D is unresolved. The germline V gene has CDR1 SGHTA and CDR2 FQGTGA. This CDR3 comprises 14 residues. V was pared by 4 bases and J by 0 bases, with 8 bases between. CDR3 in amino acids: CASSSLSSTDTQYF. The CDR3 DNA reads TGTGCCAGCAGCTCGTTATCTAGCACAGATACGCAGTATTTT.

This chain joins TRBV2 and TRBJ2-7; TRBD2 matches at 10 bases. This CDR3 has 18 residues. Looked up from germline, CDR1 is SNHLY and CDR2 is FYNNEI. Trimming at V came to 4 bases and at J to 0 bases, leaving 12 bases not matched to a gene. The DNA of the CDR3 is TGTGCCAGCAGTGCGGAACTAGCGGGATCCCTCAGCTCCTACGAGCAGTACTTC. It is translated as CASSAELAGSLSSYEQYF.